This entry features one TCR beta chain sequence. The antigen is undetermined. CDR1 is MNHEY and CDR2 is SVGAGI in the germline V gene. V was trimmed by 5 bases and J by 7 bases, leaving 18 bases between them. The length of the CDR3 is 14 residues. The sample belongs to a study of shared clonotypes between healthy human individuals. Findings and limits, study-wide: Approximately 5.1% was the fraction of naive CD4 clonotypes found shared across a few donors.

How the authors handled the data: ImmunoSEQ yielded junction-only sequences lacking quality scores, so filtering differed. Assay: immunoSEQ multiplex PCR; the TCRdb copy retains only in-frame clones and omits some. Clonal size and the V and J genes are those of that table, whereas D and trimming came from the DNA. This table holds around 510,000 clones, approximately 94% found once. The chain joins TRBV6-5 to TRBJ2-7; a weak D match, TRBD2 (6 bases). The sequence derives from a woman aged 25 to 39 in good health. The sequenced sample consisted of naive CD4+ T cells sorted from blood. Subset here: CD45RA+ positively selected. This CDR3 is CASSLAQSPWEQYF. DNA for the CDR3: TGTGCCAGCAGTCTAGCGCAATCTCCTTGGGAGCAGTACTTC.